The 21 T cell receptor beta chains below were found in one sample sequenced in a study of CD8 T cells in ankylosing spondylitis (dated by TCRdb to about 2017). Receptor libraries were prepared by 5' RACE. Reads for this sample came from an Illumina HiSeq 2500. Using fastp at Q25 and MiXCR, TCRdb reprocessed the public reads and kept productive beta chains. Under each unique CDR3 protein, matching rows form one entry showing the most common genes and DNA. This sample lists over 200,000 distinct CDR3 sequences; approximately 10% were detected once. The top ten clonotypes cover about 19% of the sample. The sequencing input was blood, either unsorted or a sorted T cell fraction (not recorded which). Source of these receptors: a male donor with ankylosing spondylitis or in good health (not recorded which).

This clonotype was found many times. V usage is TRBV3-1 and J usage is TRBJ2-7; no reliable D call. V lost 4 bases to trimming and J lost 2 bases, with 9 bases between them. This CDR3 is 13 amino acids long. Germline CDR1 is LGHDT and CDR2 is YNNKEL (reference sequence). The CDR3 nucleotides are TGTGCCAGCAGCCCCGAGCCCACCTACGAGCAGTACTTC. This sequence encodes CASSPEPTYEQYF.

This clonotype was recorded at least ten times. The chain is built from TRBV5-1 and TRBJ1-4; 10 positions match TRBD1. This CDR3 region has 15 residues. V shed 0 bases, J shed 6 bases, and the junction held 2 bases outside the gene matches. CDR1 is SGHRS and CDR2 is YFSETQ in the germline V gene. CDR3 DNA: TGCGCCAGCAGCTTGGCCGGACAGGGGGATGAAAAACTGTTTTTT. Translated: CASSLAGQGDEKLFF.

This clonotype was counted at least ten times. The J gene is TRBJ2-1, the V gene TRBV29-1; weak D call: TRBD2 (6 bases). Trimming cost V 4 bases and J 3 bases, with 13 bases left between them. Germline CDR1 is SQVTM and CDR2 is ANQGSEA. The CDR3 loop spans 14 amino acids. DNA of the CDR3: TGCAGCGTTGGCGGTAGCGGAAACTACAATGAGCAGTTCTTC. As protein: CSVGGSGNYNEQFF.

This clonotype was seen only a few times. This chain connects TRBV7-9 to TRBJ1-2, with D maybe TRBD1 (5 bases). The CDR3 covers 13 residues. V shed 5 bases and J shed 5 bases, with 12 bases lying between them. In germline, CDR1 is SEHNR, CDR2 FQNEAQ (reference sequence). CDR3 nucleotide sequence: TGTGCCAGCAGCCCACAGGACAAGTATGGCTACACCTTC. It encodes CASSPQDKYGYTF.

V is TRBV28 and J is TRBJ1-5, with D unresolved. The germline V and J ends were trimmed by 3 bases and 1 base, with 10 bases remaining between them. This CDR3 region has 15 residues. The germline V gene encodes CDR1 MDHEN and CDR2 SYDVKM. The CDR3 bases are TGTGCCAGCAGTTTCTCCAGTTTAAGCAATCAGCCCCAGCATTTT. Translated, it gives CASSFSSLSNQPQHF.

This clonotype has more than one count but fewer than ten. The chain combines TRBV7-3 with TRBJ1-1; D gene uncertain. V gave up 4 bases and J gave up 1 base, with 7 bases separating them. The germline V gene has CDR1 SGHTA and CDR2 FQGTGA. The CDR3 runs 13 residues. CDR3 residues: CASSSVPNTEAFF. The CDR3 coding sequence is TGTGCCAGCAGCTCAGTCCCGAACACTGAAGCTTTCTTT. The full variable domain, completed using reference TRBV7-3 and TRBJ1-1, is GAGVSQTPSNKVTEKGKYVELRCDPISGHTALYWYRQSLGQGPEFLIYFQGTGAADDSGLPNDRFFAVRPEGSVSTLKIQRTERGDSAVYLCASSSVPNTEAFFGQGTRLTVV.

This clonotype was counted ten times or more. The CDR3 nucleotides read TGTGCCAGCAGTCTGGGACTAGCGGGGGGGAATGCCTACGAGCAGTACTTC. Its translation is CASSLGLAGGNAYEQYF. This chain uses TRBV7-2 with TRBJ2-7, with 16 bases fitting TRBD2. The germline CDR1 and CDR2 sequences are SGHTA and FQGNSA. There are 17 residues in the CDR3. The ends lost 6 bases at V and 2 bases at J; junction bases unmatched: 7. The full variable domain, rest sourced from reference TRBV7-2 and TRBJ2-7, is GAGVSQSPSNKVTEKGKDVELRCDPISGHTALYWYRQSLGQGLEFLIYFQGNSAPDKSGLPSDRFSAERTGGSVSTLTIQRTQQEDSAVYLCASSLGLAGGNAYEQYFGPGTRLTVT.

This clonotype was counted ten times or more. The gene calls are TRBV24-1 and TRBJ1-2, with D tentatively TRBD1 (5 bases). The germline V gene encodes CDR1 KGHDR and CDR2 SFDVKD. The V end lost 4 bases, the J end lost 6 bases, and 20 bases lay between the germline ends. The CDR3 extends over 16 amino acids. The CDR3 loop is CATSDPSSTEIDGYTF. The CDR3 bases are TGTGCCACCAGTGACCCTTCCTCGACAGAAATCGATGGCTACACCTTC.

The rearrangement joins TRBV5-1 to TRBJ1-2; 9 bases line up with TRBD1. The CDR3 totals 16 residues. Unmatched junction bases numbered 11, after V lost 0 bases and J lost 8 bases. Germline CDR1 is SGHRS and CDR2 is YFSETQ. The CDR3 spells CASSLEQGAYPSGYTF. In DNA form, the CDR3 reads TGCGCCAGCAGCTTGGAACAGGGGGCATACCCCAGCGGCTACACCTTC.

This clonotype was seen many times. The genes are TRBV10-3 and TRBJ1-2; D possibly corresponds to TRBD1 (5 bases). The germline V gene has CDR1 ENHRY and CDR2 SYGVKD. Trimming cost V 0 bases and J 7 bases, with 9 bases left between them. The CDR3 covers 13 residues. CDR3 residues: CAISESQGSGYTF. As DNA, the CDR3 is TGTGCCATCAGTGAGTCCCAGGGAAGTGGCTACACCTTC.

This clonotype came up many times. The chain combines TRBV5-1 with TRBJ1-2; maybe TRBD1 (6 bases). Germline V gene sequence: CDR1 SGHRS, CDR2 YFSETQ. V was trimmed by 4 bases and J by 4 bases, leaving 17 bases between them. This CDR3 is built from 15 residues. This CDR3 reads CASSRNLGQPYGYTF. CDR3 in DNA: TGCGCCAGCAGCCGAAACCTAGGACAGCCCTATGGCTACACCTTC.

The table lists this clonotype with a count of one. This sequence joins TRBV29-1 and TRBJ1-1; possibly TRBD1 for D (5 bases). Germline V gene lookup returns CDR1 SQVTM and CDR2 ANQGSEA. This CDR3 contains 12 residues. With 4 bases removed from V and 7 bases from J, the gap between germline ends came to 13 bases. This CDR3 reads CSVGTIGIEAFF. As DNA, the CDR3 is TGCAGCGTTGGGACAATCGGCATTGAAGCTTTCTTT.

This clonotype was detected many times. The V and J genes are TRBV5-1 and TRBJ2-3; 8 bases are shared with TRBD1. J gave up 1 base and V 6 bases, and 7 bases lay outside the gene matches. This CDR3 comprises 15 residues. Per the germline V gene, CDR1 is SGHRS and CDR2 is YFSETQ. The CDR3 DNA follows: TGCGCCAGCAACAGGGGGTCCCGGGGCACAGATACGCAGTATTTT. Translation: CASNRGSRGTDTQYF.

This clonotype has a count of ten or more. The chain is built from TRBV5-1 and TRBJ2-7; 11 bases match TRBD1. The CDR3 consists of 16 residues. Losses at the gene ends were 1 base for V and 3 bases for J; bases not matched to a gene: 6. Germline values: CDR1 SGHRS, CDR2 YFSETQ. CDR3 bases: TGCGCCAGCAGCTTGACGTCCGGGACAGGGGGCTACGAGCAGTACTTC. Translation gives CASSLTSGTGGYEQYF.

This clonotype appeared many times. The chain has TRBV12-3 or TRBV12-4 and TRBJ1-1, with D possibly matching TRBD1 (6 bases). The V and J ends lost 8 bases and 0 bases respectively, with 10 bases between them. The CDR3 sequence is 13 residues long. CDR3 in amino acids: CASSPGVNTEAFF. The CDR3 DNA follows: TGTGCCAGCTCCCCAGGGGTGAACACTGAAGCTTTCTTT.

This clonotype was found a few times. The CDR3 is CSASLSGTRLNTEAFF. CDR3 in DNA: TGCAGTGCTAGCTTATCCGGGACACGCCTGAACACTGAAGCTTTCTTT. The chain recombines TRBV20-1 with TRBJ1-1; the D gene is possibly TRBD1 (6 bases). Germline V lookup: CDR1 DFQATT, CDR2 SNEGSKA (reference sequence). V gave up 3 bases and J gave up 0 bases, with 17 bases separating them. This CDR3 contains 16 residues.

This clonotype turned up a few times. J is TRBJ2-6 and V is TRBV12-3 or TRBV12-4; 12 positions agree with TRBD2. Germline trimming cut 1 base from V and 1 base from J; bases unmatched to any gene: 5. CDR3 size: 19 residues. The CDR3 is CASSLEATSGGSGANVLTF. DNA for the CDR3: TGTGCCAGCAGTTTAGAAGCAACTAGCGGGGGGTCTGGGGCCAACGTCCTGACTTTC.

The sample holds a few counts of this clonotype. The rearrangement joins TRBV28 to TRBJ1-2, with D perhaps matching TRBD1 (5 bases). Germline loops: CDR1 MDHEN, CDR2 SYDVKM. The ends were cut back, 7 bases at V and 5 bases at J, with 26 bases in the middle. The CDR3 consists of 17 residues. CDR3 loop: CASKASGSEGDGYGYTF. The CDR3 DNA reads TGTGCCAGCAAGGCTTCCGGGTCAGAAGGGGACGGGTATGGCTACACCTTC.

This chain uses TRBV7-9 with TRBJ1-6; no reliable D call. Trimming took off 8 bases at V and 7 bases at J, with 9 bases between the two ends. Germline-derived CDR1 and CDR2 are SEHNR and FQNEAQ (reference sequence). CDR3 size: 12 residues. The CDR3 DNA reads TGTGCCAGCTCGGCCCCGAATTCACCCCTCCACTTT. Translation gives CASSAPNSPLHF.

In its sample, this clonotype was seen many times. CDR3 residues: CASSSPGQGKKLFF. CDR3 DNA sequence: TGTGCCAGCAGTTCCCCGGGACAGGGCAAAAAACTGTTTTTT. The chain has TRBV6-5 and TRBJ1-4; 9 bases are a match to TRBD1. Looked up from germline, CDR1 is MNHEY and CDR2 is SVGAGI. This CDR3 has 14 amino acids. V lost 4 bases to trimming and J lost 9 bases; unmatched junction nucleotides: 6.

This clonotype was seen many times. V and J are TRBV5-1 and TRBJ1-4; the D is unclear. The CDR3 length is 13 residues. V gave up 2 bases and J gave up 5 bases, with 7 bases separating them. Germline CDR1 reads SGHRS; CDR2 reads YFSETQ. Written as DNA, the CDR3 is TGCGCCAGCAGCTTAGCGGGAAATGAAAAACTGTTTTTT. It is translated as CASSLAGNEKLFF.